This T cell receptor beta chain comes out of a study of breast tumors, draining lymph nodes, adjacent tissues. One entry per CDR3 protein, called by TCRdb with MiXCR from the multiplex PCR reads. The profile shows 150,000 to 200,000 distinct CDR3 sequences, approximately 30% of them singletons. This clonotype was detected many times. The germline V gene has CDR1 MNHNY and CDR2 SVGAGI (reference sequence). The CDR3 covers 12 residues. V was shortened by 7 bases and J by 3 bases, with 10 bases between the two germline ends. Breast cancer patients provided tissue from their axillary draining lymph nodes.

Sequenced material: axillary lymph node tissue. The chain uses TRBV6-6 and TRBJ2-7; D may be TRBD2 (5 bases). The sequence derives from a female donor with breast cancer. Some clones in this sample may be carry-over from other donors' samples. The CDR3 nucleotides are TGTGCCAGCACCCCGGGAAACTACGAGCAGTACTTC. Its translation: CASTPGNYEQYF.